The sequence of this TCR beta chain was determined in a study of T cells in narcolepsy. As concerns this clone: The antigen is undetermined. With a far larger clone one base away, a read error is the likely cause. Different DNA sequences within this sample yield the same CDR3.

General study findings and limits: Comparing one patient's CSF and blood CD4+ clonotypes highlighted HCRT- and TRIB2-specific autoreactive clonotypes.

CDR3 length: 14 amino acids. The V and J ends lost 4 bases and 5 bases respectively, with 15 bases between them. The germline gives CDR1 SNHLY, CDR2 FYNNEI. Here immunoSEQ multiplex PCR was the method, and the copy in TCRdb shows in-frame clones only, minus some. The sample shows about 750 clones, 28% of them seen only once. This chain joins TRBV2 and TRBJ2-7, with D uncertain. This TCR came from a human donor with narcolepsy. The sample taken for sequencing was cultured CD8+ T cells from cerebrospinal fluid. The CDR3 here is CASSVTPTDHEQYF. DNA of the CDR3: TGTGCCAGCAGTGTTACCCCTACTGACCACGAGCAGTACTTC.